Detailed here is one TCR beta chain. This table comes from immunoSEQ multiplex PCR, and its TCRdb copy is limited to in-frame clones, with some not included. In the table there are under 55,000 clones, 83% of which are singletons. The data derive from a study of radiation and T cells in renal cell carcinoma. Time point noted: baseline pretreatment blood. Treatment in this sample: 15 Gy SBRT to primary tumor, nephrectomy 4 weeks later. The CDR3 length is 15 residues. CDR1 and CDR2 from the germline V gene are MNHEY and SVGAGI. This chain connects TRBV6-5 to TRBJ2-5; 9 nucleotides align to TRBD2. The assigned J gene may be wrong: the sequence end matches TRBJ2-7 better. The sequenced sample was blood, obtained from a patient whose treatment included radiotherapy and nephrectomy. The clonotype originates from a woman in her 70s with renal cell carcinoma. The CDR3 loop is CASSMTSGSSYEQYF. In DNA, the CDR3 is TGTGCCAGCAGCATGACTAGCGGAAGCTCCTACGAGCAGTACTTC.